The clone carrying this T cell receptor (beta chain) is identified as medium-sized (0.01 to 0.1%) from frequency. The CDR3 spans 15 residues. The V gene's germline CDR1 is LGHNA and CDR2 YNFKEQ. Stem-like memory CD8+ T cells (TSTEM) were CCR7+ PD-1- TIGIT-. Negative magnetic selection enriched total CD8+ T cells. The authors drew RNA from duplicate vials of fewer than 190,000 sorted CD8+ T cells per subset. This sample was taken from a study of human CD8 memory T cell subsets. The TCR beta sequencing libraries came from UMI-labeled 5' RACE. TCRdb reprocessed the 5' RACE reads and keeps a single row for each CDR3 protein, giving no DNA. The sample's table shows approximately 10,000 distinct CDR3 sequences.

The chain employs TRBV4-2 and TRBJ2-7; TCRdb's D call of TRBD2 is untestable without DNA. Specimen: CD8+ stem-like memory T cells (TSCM and TCM) sorted from PBMCs. Described subset: stem-like memory CD8 T cells (TSTEM), CCR7+ PD-1- TIGIT-. This TCR derives from a human donor in good health. This CDR3 reads CASSHPAGGQEEQYF.